A selection of T cell receptor beta chains follows, all from one sample in a study of response to subunit inactivated influenza vaccine. TCRdb reanalysed the RT-PCR reads using MiXCR and keeps one entry per CDR3 protein. Altogether around 200,000 distinct CDR3 sequences are present, approximately 15% being singletons, with the ten largest covering approximately 25%. This specimen consisted of CD8+ T cells sorted from PBMCs, obtained more than 4 days after vaccination. The receptors shown here come from a man aged 50-60 years who received an inactivated influenza vaccine. CDR3s include the opening cysteine and the closing phenylalanine or tryptophan. The D gene is left open where the match is weak. Clone sizes are given selectively: once, few, many, or a class where the clone is expanded.

j_call,cdr3_length,d_call,clone_size,v_call,cdr3_nt,cdr3_aa
TRBJ2-7,14,TRBD1,many,TRBV12-3/TRBV12-4,TGTGCCAGCAGCAGCGACAGGGGATCCTACGAGCAGTACTTC,CASSSDRGSYEQYF
TRBJ2-7,13,-,-,TRBV11-2,TGTGCCAGTACCTATCGGGGTTCCTACGAGCAGTACTTC,CASTYRGSYEQYF
TRBJ2-7,12,-,-,TRBV30,TGTGCCTGGAGGGGGTCGGGGTACGAGCAGTACTTC,CAWRGSGYEQYF
TRBJ2-5,14,TRBD1,many,TRBV27,TGTGCCAGCAGTTCGACAGGGAGTGATGAGACCCAGTACTTC,CASSSTGSDETQYF
TRBJ2-1,15,TRBD1,many,TRBV7-9,TGTGCCAGCAGATCCGGGACAGGGGGGTACAATGAGCAGTTCTTC,CASRSGTGGYNEQFF
TRBJ2-7,18,-,few,TRBV3-1,TGTGCCAGCAGCCAAGATCGTTGGGTCCAGGGAGTTCCCTACGAGCAGTACTTC,CASSQDRWVQGVPYEQYF
TRBJ2-7,15,-,many,TRBV4-2,TGTGCCAGCAGCCAAGAGGAAGACGAGACCTACGAGCAGTACTTC,CASSQEEDETYEQYF
TRBJ2-7,11,-,many,TRBV5-1,TGCGCCAGCAGCTTGGATCAGGAGCAGTACTTC,CASSLDQEQYF
TRBJ2-1,13,-,-,TRBV28,TGTGCCAGCAGTTGGGACACTGACAATGAGCAGTTCTTC,CASSWDTDNEQFF
TRBJ2-7,15,TRBD1,-,TRBV12-3/TRBV12-4,TGTGCCAGCAGTAATCCGGGACAGGGGCACCACGAGCAGTACTTC,CASSNPGQGHHEQYF
TRBJ2-7,14,TRBD2,few,TRBV28,TGTGCCAGCAGACTAGCGGGAGGTTACTACGAGCAGTACTTC,CASRLAGGYYEQYF
TRBJ2-1,13,TRBD2,few,TRBV10-2,TGCGCCAGCCGGCCGGGACTAGCGGTTGAGCAGTTCTTC,CASRPGLAVEQFF
TRBJ2-7,15,TRBD1,few,TRBV9,TGTGCCAGCAGCCCGCGGACAGGTTCCAACTACGAGCAGTACTTC,CASSPRTGSNYEQYF
TRBJ1-3,15,-,many,TRBV7-6,TGTGCCAGCAGCTTAGGTACGAGCTCTGGAAACACCATATATTTT,CASSLGTSSGNTIYF
TRBJ1-2,14,TRBD1,-,TRBV6-1,TGTGCCAGCAGTGAAGCGAGGACAGGGGATGGCTACACCTTC,CASSEARTGDGYTF
TRBJ2-3,17,TRBD1,few,TRBV7-8,TGTGCCAGCAGCTTAACCGGGACAGGGGGCTTCACAGATACGCAGTATTTT,CASSLTGTGGFTDTQYF
TRBJ2-7,14,-,few,TRBV5-1,TGCGCCAGCAGCTTACACACGAACTCCTACGAGCAGTACTTC,CASSLHTNSYEQYF
TRBJ2-7,14,TRBD2,-,TRBV20-1,TGCAGTGCCCTTCTACTAGCGGGGGGCCCTGAGCAGTACTTC,CSALLLAGGPEQYF
TRBJ1-5,13,-,few,TRBV28,TGTGCCAGCAGTCTTGTTGGGTATCAGCCCCAGCATTTT,CASSLVGYQPQHF
TRBJ2-1,17,TRBD2,few,TRBV3-1,TGTGCCAGCAGACCTAGCGGGAGAAAGAGGGCCTACAATGAGCAGTTCTTC,CASRPSGRKRAYNEQFF
TRBJ1-5,12,-,few,TRBV13,TGTGCCAGCAGCGGAGGCGGTCAGCCCCAGCATTTT,CASSGGGQPQHF
TRBJ1-2,15,-,many,TRBV20-1,TGCAGTGCCCCAGTGGGGGACGAACGGGGCTATGGCTACACCTTC,CSAPVGDERGYGYTF
TRBJ2-3,14,TRBD1,-,TRBV7-2,TGTGCCAGCAGCGTGGGACAGGGTAGAGATACGCAGTATTTT,CASSVGQGRDTQYF
TRBJ2-7,14,TRBD1,few,TRBV5-8,TGTGCCAGCAGCCCCGGGACAGCGCTCTACGAGCAGTACTTC,CASSPGTALYEQYF
TRBJ1-1,14,-,many,TRBV12-3/TRBV12-4,TGTGCCAGCAGTTTAGGTGCGGTGAACACTGAAGCTTTCTTT,CASSLGAVNTEAFF
TRBJ2-7,16,-,-,TRBV2,TGTGCCAGCAGTGAAGCTGGGGGGGCGGCCGCCTACGAGCAGTACTTC,CASSEAGGAAAYEQYF
TRBJ1-2,11,-,-,TRBV20-1,TGCAGTGCTACCGGGTCCTATGGCTACACCTTC,CSATGSYGYTF
TRBJ1-5,15,-,few,TRBV5-1,TGCGCCAGCAGCTTGGCAGGGGCCGCCAATCAGCCCCAGCATTTT,CASSLAGAANQPQHF
TRBJ2-1,13,-,many,TRBV2,TGTGCCAGCAGAGAGATTACAGCCAATGAGCAGTTCTTC,CASREITANEQFF
TRBJ2-7,15,-,few,TRBV29-1,TGCAGCGTTGAAGATGTCGCAGGAGAGGGCTACGAGCAGTACTTC,CSVEDVAGEGYEQYF
TRBJ2-7,13,TRBD2,few,TRBV20-1,TGCAGTGCTAGGGGACTAGCGGGGTACGAGCAGTACTTC,CSARGLAGYEQYF
TRBJ2-1,13,TRBD2,-,TRBV15,TGTGCCACCGCTAGCGGGAACTACAATGAGCAGTTCTTC,CATASGNYNEQFF
TRBJ2-3,18,TRBD2,-,TRBV11-2,TGTGCCAGCAGCCCCGCCGGGACTAGCGGGGGTATTAGGGATACGCAGTATTTT,CASSPAGTSGGIRDTQYF
TRBJ1-6,15,-,-,TRBV2,TGTGCCACCTTGGCGGCAGGGGAATATAATTCACCCCTCCACTTT,CATLAAGEYNSPLHF
TRBJ2-7,14,-,many,TRBV29-1,TGCAGCGTTGAAGATTTCCAGGGTACCTACGAGCAGTACTTC,CSVEDFQGTYEQYF
TRBJ2-7,17,TRBD2,few,TRBV4-3,TGCGCCAGCAGCCAAGATGTGGGGGGAGCGGGAACCTACGAGCAGTACTTC,CASSQDVGGAGTYEQYF
TRBJ2-7,15,-,few,TRBV4-3,TGCGCCAGCAGCCAGAGGGCTAGCGTGATCTACGAGCAGTACTTC,CASSQRASVIYEQYF
TRBJ1-5,14,-,many,TRBV3-1,TGTGCCAGCAGCCAAAAAACAGGGAGTCAGCCCCAGCATTTT,CASSQKTGSQPQHF
TRBJ1-2,16,-,few,TRBV3-1,TGTGCCAGCAGCCAAGATCGGGGGGCGCCGGACTATGGCTACACCTTC,CASSQDRGAPDYGYTF
TRBJ2-7,15,TRBD2,-,TRBV7-2,TGTGCCAGCAGCTTTGGGTTAGCGGGGGCCTACGAGCAGTACTTC,CASSFGLAGAYEQYF
TRBJ2-3,15,TRBD1,many,TRBV2,TGTGCCAGCAGTGGCGACAGGGGTAGCACAGATACGCAGTATTTT,CASSGDRGSTDTQYF
TRBJ1-4,15,-,few,TRBV15,TGTGCCACCAGCAGAGAAAGAAATTCTAATGAAAAACTGTTTTTT,CATSRERNSNEKLFF
TRBJ2-2,16,-,few,TRBV7-6,TGTGCCAGCAGCTCGCACGGGTCGCTTGGTAGCGGGGAGCTGTTTTTT,CASSSHGSLGSGELFF
TRBJ2-3,15,-,-,TRBV5-1,TGCGCCAGCAGCTTGTTTGGGTCCTCCGCAGATACGCAGTATTTT,CASSLFGSSADTQYF
TRBJ2-2,15,-,-,TRBV11-2,TGTGCCAGCAGCTTAGATAGAGAGGAGATCGGGGAGCTGTTTTTT,CASSLDREEIGELFF
TRBJ2-3,20,TRBD2,-,TRBV4-3,TGCGCCAGCAGCCAAGATGGACTAGCAGAAGCAGGGGACCCCACAGATACGCAGTATTTT,CASSQDGLAEAGDPTDTQYF
TRBJ2-3,15,TRBD1,once,TRBV12-5,TGTGCTAGTGGTTTGACGACAGGGGTCACAGATACGCAGTATTTT,CASGLTTGVTDTQYF
TRBJ1-1,13,TRBD1,many,TRBV29-1,TGCAGCGTTGAATGGACAGGGAGGACTGAAGCTTTCTTT,CSVEWTGRTEAFF
TRBJ2-2,17,TRBD1,-,TRBV7-3,TGTGCCAGCAGCTTATGGACCGGGACAGGGGGCACCGGGGAGCTGTTTTTT,CASSLWTGTGGTGELFF
TRBJ2-7,14,-,-,TRBV28,TGTGCCAGCAGTTTGGCAAGGGGCTCCTACGAGCAGTACTTC,CASSLARGSYEQYF
TRBJ2-7,15,-,few,TRBV5-1,TGCGCCAGCAGCTTGGAGGGGGGTCGGGCCTACGAGCAGTACTTC,CASSLEGGRAYEQYF
TRBJ2-3,16,TRBD1,-,TRBV11-2,TGTGCCAGCAGCCTGTTCCGGGACAGCTTCACAGATACGCAGTATTTT,CASSLFRDSFTDTQYF
TRBJ1-1,15,-,few,TRBV6-2/TRBV6-3,TGTGCCAGCAGTTACTCGATGGGATTGAACACTGAAGCTTTCTTT,CASSYSMGLNTEAFF